This entry lists 29 T cell receptor beta chains sequenced from one sample in a study of OX40 agonist ivuxolimab in advanced cancers. Assay: immunoSEQ multiplex PCR; the TCRdb copy retains only in-frame clones and omits some. There are 95,000 to 150,000 clones in the sample; more than 80% occur only once, and roughly 0.59% lies in the top ten. The source was CD4+ or CD8+ T cells sorted from blood, collected in a trial of the OX40 agonist ivuxolimab. Source of these receptors: an adult with an advanced solid tumor such as melanoma, head and neck, liver or kidney cancer.

This sequence joins TRBV6-1 and TRBJ2-3, with D tentatively TRBD1 or TRBD2 (5 bases each). V gave up 1 base and J gave up 6 bases, with 14 bases separating them. Germline CDR1 MNHNS, CDR2 SASEGT. This CDR3 contains 15 residues. The CDR3 sequence is CASSEEAREYDTQYF. CDR3 coding DNA: TGTGCCAGCAGTGAAGAGGCCAGGGAGTACGATACGCAGTATTTT.

The gene calls are TRBV9 and TRBJ2-3; D ambiguous. Germline V gene sequence: CDR1 SGDLS, CDR2 YYNGEE. The V and J ends lost 3 bases and 2 bases respectively, with 4 bases between them. This CDR3 has 12 amino acids. CDR3 amino acids: CASSAHTDTQYF. Written as DNA, the CDR3 is TGTGCCAGCAGCGCCCACACAGATACGCAGTATTTT.

This chain joins TRBV5-4 and TRBJ2-7; the D call may be TRBD1 or TRBD2 (5 bases each). V gave up 3 bases and J gave up 6 bases, with 10 bases separating them. Germline CDR1 SGHNT, CDR2 YYREEE (reference sequence). CDR3 length equals 12 residues. The CDR3 nucleotides are TGTGCCAGCAGCTCCGGGACGATCGAGCAGTACTTC. Protein sequence: CASSSGTIEQYF.

The chain recombines TRBV28 with TRBJ1-4; tentative D call: TRBD1 (5 bases). Trimming stripped 5 bases from V and 1 base from J, with 8 bases between. The germline V gene has CDR1 MDHEN and CDR2 SYDVKM. The CDR3 loop spans 14 amino acids. The CDR3 sequence is CASSGDGTNEKLFF. The CDR3 coding sequence is TGTGCCAGCAGTGGGGACGGAACTAATGAAAAACTGTTTTTT.

Note on this clone: The sample has other DNA sequences that encode this CDR3 too. V is TRBV30 and J is TRBJ1-1; 11 bases are a match to TRBD1. This CDR3 contains 18 residues. The V and J ends lost 1 base and 4 bases, in that order; junction bases with no gene match: 14. CDR1 and CDR2 (germline): GTSNPN, SVGIG (reference sequence). The CDR3 DNA reads as TGTGCCTGGAGTGACCCCCGGGACAGGGGGAAACGGGGCACTGAAGCTTTCTTT. Protein sequence: CAWSDPRDRGKRGTEAFF.

The rearrangement links TRBV7-2 to TRBJ2-5, with unresolved D. V lost 4 bases to trimming and J lost 5 bases, with 11 bases between them. Per the germline V gene, CDR1 is SGHTA and CDR2 is FQGNSA. CDR3 size: 13 residues. Here the CDR3 DNA reads TGTGCCAGCAGCTCCTTTCGTGTGGAGACCCAGTACTTC. The encoded protein is CASSSFRVETQYF.

The V and J genes are TRBV6-1 and TRBJ2-3; unclear D gene. V was pared by 8 bases and J by 8 bases, with 17 bases between. The CDR3 is 13 amino acids. The germline V gene has CDR1 MNHNS and CDR2 SASEGT. CDR3 protein: CASFLRQVGTQYF. DNA of the CDR3: TGTGCCAGCTTCCTTCGCCAAGTCGGTACGCAGTATTTT.

DNA of the CDR3: TGTGCCAGCAGACAGGGATGGGATCAGCCCCAGCATTTT. It encodes CASRQGWDQPQHF. The gene calls are TRBV18 and TRBJ1-5; TRBD1 matches 7 bases. After removal of 8 bases from V and 5 bases from J, the junction contained 6 bases not matched to a gene. CDR3 length equals 13 residues. Germline V lookup: CDR1 KGHSH, CDR2 LQKENI.

The chain combines TRBV4-3 with TRBJ2-7; D gene uncertain. Germline lookup yields CDR1 LGHNA and CDR2 YSLEER. The CDR3 consists of 14 residues. The ends were cut back, 0 bases at V and 2 bases at J, with 8 bases in the middle. The CDR3 spells CASSQEGTTYEQYF. CDR3 DNA sequence: TGCGCCAGCAGCCAAGAGGGCACGACCTACGAGCAGTACTTC.

This chain joins TRBV28 and TRBJ2-7; D call uncertain. Germline V lookup: CDR1 MDHEN, CDR2 SYDVKM. This CDR3 comprises 12 residues. Between the trimmed V and J ends, which lost 5 bases and 6 bases, there was a span of 11 bases. The CDR3 bases are TGTGCCAGCAGTGGGATACCCCTCGAGCAGTACTTC. This encodes CASSGIPLEQYF.

The chain carries TRBV10-3 and TRBJ2-3; no reliable D call. Germline CDR1 reads ENHRY; CDR2 reads SYGVKD. V was cut by 2 bases and J by 0 bases, with 12 bases left in between. The CDR3 is 16 amino acids. This chain's CDR3 is CAISENVGSSTDTQYF. The CDR3 DNA reads TGTGCCATCAGTGAGAACGTTGGGTCTAGCACAGATACGCAGTATTTT.

J is TRBJ1-1 and V is TRBV29-1; D is perhaps TRBD1 (6 bases). The CDR3 loop spans 12 amino acids. Looked up from germline, CDR1 is SQVTM and CDR2 is ANQGSEA. The V end lost 8 bases, the J end lost 6 bases, and 16 bases lay between the germline ends. This CDR3 is CSWVRGGSEAFF. The CDR3 DNA sequence: TGCAGCTGGGTCAGGGGCGGGTCTGAAGCTTTCTTT.

The chain joins TRBV10-3 to TRBJ2-1, with D perhaps TRBD1 or TRBD2 (5 bases each). This CDR3 region has 15 residues. Germline V gene sequence: CDR1 ENHRY, CDR2 SYGVKD. Trimming removed 2 bases from V and 4 bases from J, with 12 bases in between. In nucleotides, the CDR3 is TGTGCCATCAGTGAGGGTGTTGGGGGATACAATGAGCAGTTCTTC. Translating it yields CAISEGVGGYNEQFF.

The genes are TRBV27 and TRBJ1-1; D perhaps matches TRBD1 (5 bases). V lost 3 bases to trimming and J lost 4 bases, with 12 bases between them. The CDR3 has 14 residues. Germline CDR1 and CDR2: MNHEY and SMNVEV (reference sequence). The CDR3 region is CASSFYRDGTEAFF. As DNA, the CDR3 is TGTGCCAGCAGTTTCTACCGGGACGGCACTGAAGCTTTCTTT.

V and J are TRBV29-1 and TRBJ2-3, with TRBD1 identical over 8 bases. This CDR3 spans 15 amino acids. V was pared by 7 bases and J by 1 base, with 10 bases of the junction left unmatched. Germline V gene data show CDR1 as SQVTM and CDR2 as ANQGSEA. The CDR3 DNA sequence: TGCAGCGCCAGAGCAGGGGGCGCCGGCACAGATACGCAGTATTTT. As protein: CSARAGGAGTDTQYF.

This chain connects TRBV5-1 to TRBJ1-1, with TRBD1 as a possible D gene (6 bases). The germline gives CDR1 SGHRS, CDR2 YFSETQ. V lost 0 bases and J lost 8, with 14 bases in between. This CDR3 is 14 amino acids long. The CDR3 is CASSLAQRGAEAFF. CDR3 DNA sequence: TGCGCCAGCAGCTTGGCCCAGAGGGGGGCGGAAGCTTTCTTT.

The V gene is TRBV7-2, the J gene TRBJ2-7; a weak D match, TRBD2 (5 bases). Per germline, CDR1 SGHTA and CDR2 FQGNSA. The germline V and J ends were trimmed by 5 bases and 1 base, with 24 bases remaining between them. CDR3 length equals 18 residues. CDR3 region: CASSASPTQGLNSYEQYF. Written as DNA, the CDR3 is TGTGCCAGCAGCGCCAGCCCCACACAAGGACTCAATTCCTACGAGCAGTACTTC.

V is TRBV19 and J is TRBJ2-2; D ambiguous. The CDR3 loop spans 12 amino acids. Trimming took 6 bases from V and 6 from J, leaving 8 bases between them. The germline V gene encodes CDR1 LNHDA and CDR2 SQIVND (reference sequence). The CDR3 spells CASRMAPGELFF. The CDR3 bases are TGTGCCAGTAGGATGGCGCCCGGGGAGCTGTTTTTT.

CDR3 in amino acids: CSDLTNYGYTF. The CDR3 DNA reads as TGCAGCGACCTCACTAACTATGGCTACACCTTC. V is TRBV29-1 and J is TRBJ1-2, with D unclear. The germline gives CDR1 SQVTM, CDR2 ANQGSEA. Trimming pared 7 bases from V and 0 bases from J, leaving 6 bases between. CDR3 size: 11 residues.

The V call is TRBV28, the J call TRBJ1-2, with a tentative D call TRBD1 (5 bases). V was clipped by 6 bases and J by 8 bases, with 19 bases between them. This CDR3 region has 14 residues. Germline assignment: CDR1 MDHEN and CDR2 SYDVKM. DNA of the CDR3: TGTGCCAGCAGCCCACCCCCAGGGTCGGGCGGCTACACCTTC. It yields the protein CASSPPPGSGGYTF.

The chain has TRBV5-1 and TRBJ1-1, with 9 nucleotides matching TRBD1. CDR3 length equals 17 residues. The trim removed 3 bases at V and 3 bases at J, leaving 12 bases unmatched. Germline loops: CDR1 SGHRS, CDR2 YFSETQ. CDR3 nucleotides: TGCGCCAGCAGCTCCCGCCCGGCTGGACAGGGGTACACTGAAGCTTTCTTT. Translation gives CASSSRPAGQGYTEAFF. Combining the CDR3 with reference TRBV5-1 and TRBJ1-1 gives the whole variable domain KAGVTQTPRYLIKTRGQQVTLSCSPISGHRSVSWYQQTPGQGLQFLFEYFSETQRNKGNFPGRFSGRQFSNSRSEMNVSTLELGDSALYLCASSSRPAGQGYTEAFFGQGTRLTVV.

This clone has more than one count but fewer than ten. The chain employs TRBV28 and TRBJ2-3; TRBD2 matches at 9 bases. This CDR3 comprises 15 residues. The V gene's germline CDR1 is MDHEN and CDR2 SYDVKM. After removal of 9 bases from V and 2 bases from J, the junction contained 9 bases not matched to a gene. The CDR3 nucleotides are TGTGCCAGTTCCACCGCGGGACTAGCCACAGATACGCAGTATTTT. Translating it yields CASSTAGLATDTQYF.

The V call is TRBV18, the J call TRBJ2-5; D call uncertain. Between the trimmed V and J ends, which lost 0 bases and 1 base, there was a span of 6 bases. CDR1 is KGHSH, CDR2 LQKENI, per germline. The CDR3 has 14 residues. CDR3 amino acids: CASSPPNSQETQYF. CDR3 sequence (DNA): TGTGCCAGCTCACCACCCAACAGCCAAGAGACCCAGTACTTC. The entire variable domain, with the rest obtained from reference TRBV18 and TRBJ2-5, is as follows: NAGVMQNPRHLVRRRGQEARLRCSPMKGHSHVYWYRQLPEEGLKFMVYLQKENIIDESGMPKERFSAEFPKEGPSILRIQQVVRGDSAAYFCASSPPNSQETQYFGPGTRLLVL.

For the CDR3, the DNA is TGTGCCAGCAGCCCCATGGCAGCTAATAGCAATCAGCCCCAGCATTTT. Protein: CASSPMAANSNQPQHF. The chain carries TRBV7-8 and TRBJ1-5; D is unclear. V was pared by 5 bases and J by 0 bases, with 14 bases between. The CDR3 sequence is 16 residues long. The germline V gene encodes CDR1 SGHVS and CDR2 FQNEAQ. Filled out from reference TRBV7-8 and TRBJ1-5, the complete variable domain reads GAGVSQSPRYKVAKRGQDVALRCDPISGHVSLFWYQQALGQGPEFLTYFQNEAQLDKSGLPSDRFFAERPEGSVSTLKIQRTQQEDSAVYLCASSPMAANSNQPQHFGDGTRLSIL.

The chain has TRBV2 and TRBJ1-2, with TRBD1 as a possible D gene (5 bases). This CDR3 spans 14 amino acids. Looked up from germline, CDR1 is SNHLY and CDR2 is FYNNEI. The V end lost 6 bases, the J end lost 0 bases, and 11 bases lay between the germline ends. CDR3 sequence (DNA): TGTGCCAGCAGGGTGGGGGGAGCTAACTATGGCTACACCTTC. Translated, it gives CASRVGGANYGYTF.

The genes are TRBV6-6 and TRBJ2-5, with D maybe TRBD2 (6 bases). The CDR3 has 12 amino acids. Looked up from germline, CDR1 is MNHNY and CDR2 is SVGAGI (reference sequence). V gave up 5 bases and J gave up 5 bases, with 9 bases separating them. DNA for the CDR3: TGTGCCAGCAGTGGCCGGGGGGAGACCCAGTACTTC. Amino acid sequence: CASSGRGETQYF.

This chain joins TRBV6-5 and TRBJ1-1, with 11 bases aligning to TRBD1. The J segment lost 6 bases and the V segment lost 5 bases, leaving 8 bases of the junction unmatched. Germline values: CDR1 MNHEY, CDR2 SVGAGI. The CDR3 extends over 15 amino acids. CDR3 nucleotide sequence: TGTGCCAGCAGTGACTGGACAGGGGGCGTCCCTGAAGCTTTCTTT. Residues: CASSDWTGGVPEAFF.

A single count supports this clone. The chain employs TRBV29-1 and TRBJ2-6; tentatively, D is TRBD1 (5 bases). Germline values: CDR1 SQVTM, CDR2 ANQGSEA. The length of the CDR3 is 17 residues. V lost 3 bases and J lost 0, with 15 bases in between. The CDR3 DNA follows: TGCAGCGTTGATGGGGCCAGATCTAGCTCTGGGGCCAACGTCCTGACTTTC. Its protein product is CSVDGARSSSGANVLTF.

This chain uses TRBV11-2 with TRBJ2-7; 8 bases line up with TRBD1. The CDR3 spans 14 residues. Germline V gene sequence: CDR1 SGHAT, CDR2 FQNNGV. The junction had 9 bases not matched to a gene; V was cut back by 2 bases and J by 9 bases. This CDR3 reads CASSLQDREMAQYF. The CDR3 DNA follows: TGTGCCAGCAGCTTACAGGACAGGGAAATGGCGCAGTACTTC.